The next 6 T cell receptor beta chains were all read from a single sample in a study of control samples from healthy donors and cancer patients. TCRdb's copy holds only in-frame clones and misses some; the assay was immunoSEQ multiplex PCR. The table has fewer than 60,000 clones, 65% to 90% seen once. Material: PBMCs. The receptors originated from a woman aged 45-65 years with lung cancer.

This clone was seen only once. The V call is TRBV7-2, the J call TRBJ1-6; the match to TRBD1 covers 9 bases. The ends lost 7 bases at V and 10 bases at J; junction bases unmatched: 5. The CDR3 spans 13 residues. Germline assignment: CDR1 SGHTA and CDR2 FQGNSA. The CDR3 spells CASIPDRGSPLHF. The DNA for the CDR3 is TGTGCCAGCATTCCGGACAGGGGATCACCCCTCCACTTT.

The genes are TRBV10-1 and TRBJ1-2; maybe TRBD1 (6 bases). Looked up from germline, CDR1 is WNHNN and CDR2 is SYGVQD (reference sequence). Between the trimmed V and J ends, which lost 5 bases and 5 bases, there was a span of 15 bases. The CDR3 is 14 residues long. The CDR3 bases are TGCGCCAGCAGTAAATCTACAGGGAATTATGGCTACACCTTC. This gives the protein CASSKSTGNYGYTF.

The chain has TRBV25-1 and TRBJ1-2; D is undetermined. V was cut by 4 bases and J by 5 bases, with 8 bases left in between. Germline V gene data show CDR1 as MGHDK and CDR2 as SYGVNS. The CDR3 has 12 amino acids. CDR3: CASSGLFYGYTF. The CDR3 DNA reads as TGTGCCAGCAGTGGGCTGTTTTATGGCTACACCTTC.

J is TRBJ1-1 and V is TRBV5-1; perhaps TRBD1 as D (5 bases). CDR3 length: 13 amino acids. The ends were cut back, 5 bases at V and 3 bases at J, with 11 bases in the middle. From germline, CDR1 is SGHRS and CDR2 YFSETQ. CDR3 coding DNA: TGCGCCAGCAGGCCAGGGTCCGACACTGAAGCTTTCTTT. This sequence encodes CASRPGSDTEAFF.

The V and J genes are TRBV6-2 or TRBV6-3 and TRBJ2-7, with D perhaps given as TRBD1 or TRBD2 (5 bases each). The CDR3 covers 15 residues. The V end lost 5 bases, the J end lost 0 bases, and 14 bases lay between the germline ends. Germline CDR1 reads MNHEY; CDR2 reads SVGEGT. The CDR3 protein is CASSPLGESSYEQYF. Written as DNA, the CDR3 is TGTGCCAGCAGTCCGCTGGGGGAGAGCTCCTACGAGCAGTACTTC.

This clone was counted a few times. The J gene is TRBJ2-3, the V gene TRBV5-1, with TRBD1 identical over 9 bases. The CDR3 consists of 16 residues. Unmatched junction bases numbered 5, after V lost 3 bases and J lost 0 bases. Germline V gene data show CDR1 as SGHRS and CDR2 as YFSETQ. The CDR3 here is CASSWGQGFSTDTQYF. The CDR3 nucleotides read TGCGCCAGCAGCTGGGGACAGGGTTTTAGCACAGATACGCAGTATTTT.